This T cell receptor (beta chain) was identified during a study of T cells after yellow fever vaccination. Study-level information: SMART-Seq v4 Ultra Low Input handled preparation of low-cell-number fractions. Study-level results: Reappearance after the booster was observed for most primary-vaccination clones (roughly 95% CD4, about 91% CD8). On re-exposure, the response was weaker but peaked faster, at day 5 versus 15.

The CDR3 has 12 amino acids. With 5 bases removed from V and 6 bases from J, the gap between germline ends came to 8 bases. The germline V gene encodes CDR1 LNHDA and CDR2 SQIVND (reference sequence). Generation of TCR cDNA used 5'RACE template switching (which added a universal primer site and UMIs). TCRdb called the 5' RACE reads again in MiXCR, with one record for every CDR3 protein. The sample shows under 200,000 distinct CDR3 sequences, about 11% of them seen only once. On this clonotype: Its antigen is as yet unknown.

Sample: CD8+ T cells sorted from PBMCs, taken 15 days after the yellow fever booster vaccination. The receptor was derived from a man aged 18-30 years who received the YFV17D yellow fever vaccine. The rearrangement joins TRBV19 to TRBJ1-5; no clear D. The CDR3, as DNA: TGTGCCAGTAGTCCTCTCTCTCAGCCCCAGCATTTT. Its protein product is CASSPLSQPQHF.